This TCR beta chain is from a study of blood T cell repertoires in COVID-19. Background on the study: The cDNA or gDNA used as material had been derived from T cells, B-cell-depleted T cells, or PBMCs.

Profiled with immunoSEQ multiplex PCR; TCRdb holds only in-frame clones, not every one. The data hold just under 350,000 clones, with around 83% observed a single time. This CDR3 has 16 residues. CDR1 LGHNA and CDR2 YNFKEQ come from the germline V gene. The J segment lost 2 bases and the V segment lost 4 bases, leaving 10 bases of the junction unmatched. V is TRBV4-2 and J is TRBJ1-1; 7 bases match TRBD1. The receptor's source is a man aged 25 to 45 with active or convalescent COVID-19. Sample: peripheral blood. The CDR3 coding sequence is TGTGCCAGCAGCCGCCCATCTGGGACAGTCAACACTGAAGCTTTCTTT. It translates to CASSRPSGTVNTEAFF.